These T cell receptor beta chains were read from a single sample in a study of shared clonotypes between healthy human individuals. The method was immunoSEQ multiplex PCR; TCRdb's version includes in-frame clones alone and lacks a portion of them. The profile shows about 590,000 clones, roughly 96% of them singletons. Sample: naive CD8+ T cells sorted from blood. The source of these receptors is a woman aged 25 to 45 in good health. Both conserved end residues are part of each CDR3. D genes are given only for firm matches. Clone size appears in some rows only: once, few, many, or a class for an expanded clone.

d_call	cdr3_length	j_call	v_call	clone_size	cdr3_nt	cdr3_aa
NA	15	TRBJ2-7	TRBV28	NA	TGTGCCAGCAGCCTACCGGAGAGATCCCTTCGGGAGCAGTACTTC	CASSLPERSLREQYF
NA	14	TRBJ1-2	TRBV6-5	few	TGTGCCAGCAGCCCCGACGGGGTAAACTATGGCTACACCTTC	CASSPDGVNYGYTF
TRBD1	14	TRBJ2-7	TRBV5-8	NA	TGTGCCAGCAGCTCCGGGACAGCGGACTACGAGCAGTACTTC	CASSSGTADYEQYF
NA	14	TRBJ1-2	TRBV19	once	TGTGCCAGTAGTTCGCCAGGCGGCGACTATGGCTACACCTTC	CASSSPGGDYGYTF
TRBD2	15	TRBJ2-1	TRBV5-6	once	TGTGCCAGCAGCTTGGGGACTAGAAGTGTCTATGAGCAGTTCTTC	CASSLGTRSVYEQFF
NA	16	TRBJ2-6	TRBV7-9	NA	TGTGCCAGCAGCAAGATAGGGGTCGCCGGGGCCAACGTCCTGACTTTC	CASSKIGVAGANVLTF
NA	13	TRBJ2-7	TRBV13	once	TGTGCCAGCAGCTTACTGTCTAGTGGCGAGCAGTACTTC	CASSLLSSGEQYF
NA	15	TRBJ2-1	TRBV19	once	TGTGCCAGTAGTATATCAGCGGAGGGCTACAATGAGCAGTTCTTC	CASSISAEGYNEQFF
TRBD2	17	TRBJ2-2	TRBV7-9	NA	TGTGCCAGCAGCCTCCTAGCGGGACGGCTAAACACCGGGGAGCTGTTTTTT	CASSLLAGRLNTGELFF
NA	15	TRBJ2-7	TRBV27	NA	TGTGCCAGCAGTTGGGGGCCGGGGGCAACCTACGAGCAGTACTTC	CASSWGPGATYEQYF
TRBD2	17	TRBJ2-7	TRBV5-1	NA	TGCGCCAGCAGCTCGTTGGGGACTAGCGGCGGCTCCTACGAGCAGTACTTC	CASSSLGTSGGSYEQYF
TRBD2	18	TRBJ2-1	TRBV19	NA	TGTGCCAGTAGCATAGGATTTGGGACTAGCGGGACCTACAATGAGCAGTTCTTC	CASSIGFGTSGTYNEQFF
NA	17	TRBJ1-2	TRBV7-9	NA	TGTGCCAGCAGCCCAAATCCCCGGGACGGCCCTAACTATGGCTACACCTTC	CASSPNPRDGPNYGYTF
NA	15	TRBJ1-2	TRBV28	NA	TGTGCCAGCAATTCGCCGGGACCCAGAGACTATGGCTACACCTTC	CASNSPGPRDYGYTF
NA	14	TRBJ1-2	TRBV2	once	TGTGCCAGCAGTCTAACCGGGACGGACTATGGCTACACCTTC	CASSLTGTDYGYTF
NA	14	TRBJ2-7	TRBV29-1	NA	TGCAGCGTTGAAGATCGAGGGGCCTCCTACGAGCAGTACTTC	CSVEDRGASYEQYF
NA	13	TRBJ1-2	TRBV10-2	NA	TGCGCCAGCAGTGAGTCGACTTTTCCCGGCTACACCTTC	CASSESTFPGYTF
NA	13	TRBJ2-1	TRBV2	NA	TGTGCCAGCAAAGACGGATTCTACAATGAGCAGTTCTTC	CASKDGFYNEQFF
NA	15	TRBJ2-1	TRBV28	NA	TGTGCCAGCAGACAATTAGGACCATTCTTCAATGAGCAGTTCTTC	CASRQLGPFFNEQFF
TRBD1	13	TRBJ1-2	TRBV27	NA	TGTGCCAGCAGTACCGGGACAGGGGGTGGCTACACCTTC	CASSTGTGGGYTF
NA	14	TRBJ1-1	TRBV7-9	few	TGTGCCAGCAGCTTATCCCCAGGGCGGACTGAAGCTTTCTTT	CASSLSPGRTEAFF
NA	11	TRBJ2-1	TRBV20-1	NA	TGCAGTGCTAGATCCCTCAATGAGCAGTTCTTC	CSARSLNEQFF
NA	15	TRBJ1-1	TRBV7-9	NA	TGTGCCAGCAGCTTGACGGGACAAAAGAACACTGAAGCTTTCTTT	CASSLTGQKNTEAFF
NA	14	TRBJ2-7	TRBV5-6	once	TGTGCCAGCAGCCCTGGGCACAGTGCCTACGAGCAGTACTTC	CASSPGHSAYEQYF
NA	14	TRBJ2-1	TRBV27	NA	TGTGCCAGCAGTTTACGGGGGCCGCGGAATGAGCAGTTCTTC	CASSLRGPRNEQFF
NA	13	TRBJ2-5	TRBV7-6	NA	TGTGCCAGCGGACCGGGACCCCAAGAGACCCAGTACTTC	CASGPGPQETQYF
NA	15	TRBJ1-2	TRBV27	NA	TGTGCCAGCGGCAATGGAGGTTCCCTTCGTTGGGGCTACACCTTC	CASGNGGSLRWGYTF
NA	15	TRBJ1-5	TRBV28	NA	TGTGCCAGCAGCCCTCTAGGCGTAGGCCGGCAGCCCCAGCATTTT	CASSPLGVGRQPQHF
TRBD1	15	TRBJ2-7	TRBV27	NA	TGTGCCAGCAGAACCGGGACAGGGTACATCTACGAGCAGTACTTC	CASRTGTGYIYEQYF
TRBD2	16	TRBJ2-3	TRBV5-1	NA	TGCGCCAGCAGCGCCCACGCCAGCGGGGGCACAGATACGCAGTATTTT	CASSAHASGGTDTQYF
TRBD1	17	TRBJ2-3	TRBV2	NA	TGTGCCAGCAGTGAGGGGACAGGGGGCGCATCCACAGATACGCAGTATTTT	CASSEGTGGASTDTQYF
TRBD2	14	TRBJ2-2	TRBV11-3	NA	TGTGCCAGCAGTGTAGCGGGAGGGATCCGGGAGCTGTTTTTT	CASSVAGGIRELFF
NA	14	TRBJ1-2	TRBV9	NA	TGTGCCAGCAGCTCACGGGACTCTAGGGGCGACTACACCTTC	CASSSRDSRGDYTF
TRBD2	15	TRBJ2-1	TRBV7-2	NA	TGTGCCAGCAGCTTAGAGCGGGATTCCTACAATGAGCAGTTCTTC	CASSLERDSYNEQFF
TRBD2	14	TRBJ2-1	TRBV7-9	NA	TGTGCCAGCAGCCGGACTAGCGGGAGGCATGAGCAGTTCTTC	CASSRTSGRHEQFF
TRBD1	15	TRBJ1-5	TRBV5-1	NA	TGCGCCAGCAGCTTGGGGACAGGGGTGGATCAGCCCCAGCATTTT	CASSLGTGVDQPQHF
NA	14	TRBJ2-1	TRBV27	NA	TGTGCCAGCAGTATGGACCCTTCCTACAATGAGCAGTTCTTC	CASSMDPSYNEQFF
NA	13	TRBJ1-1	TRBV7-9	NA	TGTGCCAGCAGCCCCGGAGGGAACACTGAAGCTTTCTTT	CASSPGGNTEAFF
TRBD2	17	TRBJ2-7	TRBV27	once	TGTGCCAGCAGTTCCCGTGCGGGGAGGGAGAGCTCCTACGAGCAGTACTTC	CASSSRAGRESSYEQYF
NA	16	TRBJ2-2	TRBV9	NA	TGTGCCAGCAGCCCCCGGCGAGGGAGTAGTGTCGGGGAGCTGTTTTTT	CASSPRRGSSVGELFF
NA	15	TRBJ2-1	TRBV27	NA	TGTGCCAGCAGGGATGGACTCGACTCCTACAATGAGCAGTTCTTC	CASRDGLDSYNEQFF
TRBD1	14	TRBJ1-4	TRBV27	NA	TGTGCCAGCACCTCTCCAGGGGGGGTCGGAAAACTGTTTTTT	CASTSPGGVGKLFF
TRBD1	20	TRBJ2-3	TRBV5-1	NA	TGCGCCAGCAGCTTGAGGGACAGGGGGTACCCAACATTACCGACAGATACGCAGTATTTT	CASSLRDRGYPTLPTDTQYF
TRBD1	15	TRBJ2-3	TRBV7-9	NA	TGTGCCAGCAGCTTTACAGGGGGTGCCACAGATACGCAGTATTTT	CASSFTGGATDTQYF
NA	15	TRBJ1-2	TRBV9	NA	TGTGCCAGCAGCTTACGGCAGGGTGGTATAATTGGCTACACCTTC	CASSLRQGGIIGYTF
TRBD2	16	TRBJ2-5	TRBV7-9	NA	TGTGCCAGCAGCCAGCCCGCTAGCGGGAGGGAGGAGACCCAGTACTTC	CASSQPASGREETQYF
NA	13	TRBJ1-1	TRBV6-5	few	TGTGCCACAGCGGACAATGCGAACACTGAAGCTTTCTTT	CATADNANTEAFF